These 20 T cell receptor beta chains were sequenced from one sample in a study of blood T cell repertoires in COVID-19 (dated by TCRdb to 2018 to 2021). The library was prepared using the immunoSEQ multiplex PCR assay. The clones in this table, taken by TCRdb from immuneACCESS, are in-frame only. Not every clone is retained; where verified, under half of the shortfall comes from an unresolved V gene, and the cause of the rest is unknown. In all, the sample holds about 300,000 clones, and 85% to 90% of those were seen once. About 14% of the sample is held by the ten biggest clonotypes. Sequencing used peripheral blood. The source is a human donor in a cohort sampled during active COVID-19.

The rearrangement joins TRBV28 to TRBJ1-5; no clear D gene. The CDR3 consists of 16 residues. The germline CDR1 and CDR2 sequences are MDHEN and SYDVKM. The V and J ends lost 4 bases and 5 bases respectively, with 18 bases between them. The CDR3 DNA follows: TGTGCCAGCAGTTCCCCCGGGAGAAACGAAGATCAGCCCCAGCATTTT. Amino acid sequence: CASSSPGRNEDQPQHF.

The gene calls are TRBV9 and TRBJ2-7; perhaps TRBD1 as D (5 bases). Per germline, CDR1 SGDLS and CDR2 YYNGEE. With 0 bases removed from V and 4 bases from J, the gap between germline ends came to 14 bases. The CDR3 contains 15 residues. CDR3 protein: CASSVDPDSQYEQYF. CDR3 DNA sequence: TGTGCCAGCAGCGTAGACCCCGACAGTCAATACGAGCAGTACTTC.

The V and J genes are TRBV2 and TRBJ1-4; 10 bases are a match to TRBD1. With 3 bases clipped from V and 9 bases from J, the junction kept 7 bases outside the gene matches. CDR3 length: 15 residues. CDR1 SNHLY and CDR2 FYNNEI come from the germline V gene. Here the CDR3 DNA reads TGTGCCAGCAGTGAGTCCGGGACAGGGGCACAAAAACTGTTTTTT. The encoded protein is CASSESGTGAQKLFF.

This rearrangement joins TRBV6-2 or TRBV6-3 to TRBJ1-1, with a tentative D call TRBD1 (5 bases). Germline loops: CDR1 MNHEY, CDR2 SVGEGT. V was shortened by 0 bases and J by 0 bases, with 17 bases between the two germline ends. This CDR3 is 18 amino acids long. Here the CDR3 reads CASSYSPGRDSLNTEAFF. The CDR3 coding sequence is TGTGCCAGCAGTTACTCTCCGGGACGGGACTCCTTGAACACTGAAGCTTTCTTT.

The rearrangement links TRBV5-4 to TRBJ2-7; a weak D match, TRBD2 (6 bases). The CDR3 loop spans 15 amino acids. Germline CDR1 is SGHNT and CDR2 is YYREEE (reference sequence). Trimming pared 3 bases from V and 3 bases from J, leaving 16 bases between. The chain's CDR3 is CASSSRVAGIYEQYF. The CDR3 DNA reads TGTGCCAGCAGCTCCAGGGTGGCGGGAATCTACGAGCAGTACTTC.

This sequence joins TRBV10-1 and TRBJ2-7, with D perhaps matching TRBD1 (5 bases). The CDR3 contains 13 residues. V was clipped by 3 bases and J by 1 base, with 7 bases between them. Looked up from germline, CDR1 is WNHNN and CDR2 is SYGVQD (reference sequence). Here the CDR3 DNA reads TGCGCCAGCAGTGAAGGGGTTTCCTACGAGCAGTACTTC. Its translation: CASSEGVSYEQYF.

J is TRBJ2-1 and V is TRBV14; TRBD2 aligns across 9 bases. The length of the CDR3 is 14 residues. V was clipped by 4 bases and J by 3 bases; unmatched bases: 1. Germline V gives CDR1 SGHDN, CDR2 FVKESK. The CDR3 DNA reads TGTGCCAGCAGCCGACTAGCGGACTACAATGAGCAGTTCTTC. Protein product: CASSRLADYNEQFF. Based on the CDR3 plus reference TRBV14 and TRBJ2-1, the full variable domain is EAGVTQFPSHSVIEKGQTVTLRCDPISGHDNLYWYRRVMGKEIKFLLHFVKESKQDESGMPNNRFLAERTGGTYSTLKVQPAELEDSGVYFCASSRLADYNEQFFGPGTRLTVL.

The chain combines TRBV28 with TRBJ2-3, with TRBD2 identical over 15 bases. Germline V gives CDR1 MDHEN, CDR2 SYDVKM. CDR3 size: 16 residues. With 6 bases clipped from V and 5 bases from J, the junction kept 6 bases outside the gene matches. For the CDR3, the DNA is TGTGCCAGCAGGAGGGGACTAGCGGGAGGTTTAGATACGCAGTATTTT. The encoded protein is CASRRGLAGGLDTQYF.

This chain connects TRBV28 to TRBJ2-5; weak D call: TRBD2 (6 bases). The length of the CDR3 is 13 residues. The V gene lost 6 bases and the J gene lost 5 bases, with 13 bases spanning the gap. Germline values: CDR1 MDHEN, CDR2 SYDVKM. CDR3 residues: CASSVSGRETQYF. CDR3 nucleotide sequence: TGTGCCAGCAGCGTTAGCGGTCGGGAGACCCAGTACTTC.

The chain links TRBV19 to TRBJ1-2; the match to TRBD1 covers 8 bases. CDR1 and CDR2 (germline): LNHDA, SQIVND (reference sequence). This CDR3 region has 14 residues. Unmatched junction bases numbered 9, after V lost 5 bases and J lost 7 bases. CDR3 sequence reads: CASSLWDRSSGYTF. The DNA of the CDR3 is TGTGCCAGTAGTCTCTGGGACAGGTCGAGTGGCTACACCTTC. Filled out from reference TRBV19 and TRBJ1-2, the complete variable domain reads DGGITQSPKYLFRKEGQNVTLSCEQNLNHDAMYWYRQDPGQGLRLIYYSQIVNDFQKGDIAEGYSVSREKKESFPLTVTSAQKNPTAFYLCASSLWDRSSGYTFGSGTRLTVV.

The CDR3 loop reads CASSTGTVYNEQFF. CDR3 sequence (DNA): TGCGCCAGCAGCACCGGGACAGTCTACAATGAGCAGTTCTTC. The V and J genes are TRBV5-1 and TRBJ2-1; the match to TRBD1 covers 7 bases. This CDR3 is built from 14 residues. The trim removed 4 bases at V and 3 bases at J, leaving 4 bases unmatched. The germline gives CDR1 SGHRS, CDR2 YFSETQ.

This chain connects TRBV27 to TRBJ2-7; 9 nucleotides match TRBD2. This CDR3 has 15 residues. Germline trimming cut 3 bases from V and 0 bases from J; bases unmatched to any gene: 3. Per germline, CDR1 MNHEY and CDR2 SMNVEV (reference sequence). The CDR3 DNA reads as TGTGCCAGCAGTTTTATAGCGGGAGTCTCCTACGAGCAGTACTTC. Its protein is CASSFIAGVSYEQYF.

The chain is built from TRBV29-1 and TRBJ1-2, with 7 bases lining up with TRBD1. This CDR3 comprises 13 residues. From germline, CDR1 is SQVTM and CDR2 ANQGSEA. With V trimmed by 1 base and J by 8 bases, 7 bases remained unmatched. CDR3 sequence: CSVEVGGSTGYTF. CDR3 in DNA: TGCAGCGTTGAAGTAGGGGGCAGTACCGGCTACACCTTC.

J is TRBJ2-1 and V is TRBV2, with 8 bases aligning to TRBD1. CDR1 is SNHLY, CDR2 FYNNEI, per germline. Trimming removed 7 bases from V and 1 base from J; junction bases left unmatched: 9. CDR3 length: 16 amino acids. Written as DNA, the CDR3 is TGTGCCAGCACGAGAGGGACAGGCGGTTCCTACAATGAGCAGTTCTTC. This codes for CASTRGTGGSYNEQFF.

The chain links TRBV5-1 to TRBJ1-5; the match to TRBD1 covers 9 bases. The CDR3 is 17 amino acids. Per germline, CDR1 SGHRS and CDR2 YFSETQ. The V and J ends lost 4 bases and 2 bases, in that order; junction bases with no gene match: 10. The CDR3 protein is CASSPGQGIGGNQPQHF. The CDR3 nucleotides read TGCGCCAGCAGCCCAGGACAGGGGATTGGGGGCAATCAGCCCCAGCATTTT. The full variable domain, completed using reference TRBV5-1 and TRBJ1-5, is KAGVTQTPRYLIKTRGQQVTLSCSPISGHRSVSWYQQTPGQGLQFLFEYFSETQRNKGNFPGRFSGRQFSNSRSEMNVSTLELGDSALYLCASSPGQGIGGNQPQHFGDGTRLSIL.

This CDR3 is CASSLAGGRDTQYF. DNA of the CDR3: TGTGCCAGCAGTTTAGCGGGAGGCAGAGATACGCAGTATTTT. V and J are TRBV28 and TRBJ2-3, with 8 positions matching TRBD2. The CDR3 sequence is 14 residues long. J lost 5 bases, V lost 2 bases, and 3 bases had no gene match. The germline V gene encodes CDR1 MDHEN and CDR2 SYDVKM.

The rearrangement joins TRBV7-2 to TRBJ2-1; TRBD2 matches 10 bases. This CDR3 comprises 16 residues. Trimming removed 2 bases from V and 9 bases from J; junction bases left unmatched: 10. Germline CDR1 reads SGHTA; CDR2 reads FQGNSA. The CDR3 reads CASSLMPAGGPGEQFF. The CDR3 coding sequence is TGTGCCAGCAGCTTAATGCCAGCGGGAGGGCCGGGTGAGCAGTTCTTC.

The rearrangement links TRBV7-2 to TRBJ2-5; TRBD2 aligns across 8 bases. V lost 6 bases, J lost 4 bases, and 4 bases stayed unmatched. This CDR3 is built from 13 residues. Germline lookup yields CDR1 SGHTA and CDR2 FQGNSA. The CDR3 reads CASRKRELETQYF. The CDR3, as DNA: TGTGCCAGCAGGAAGCGGGAGTTAGAGACCCAGTACTTC.

This chain connects TRBV11-2 to TRBJ2-6; D is undetermined. Germline V gene lookup returns CDR1 SGHAT and CDR2 FQNNGV. Trimming removed 5 bases at V and 6 bases at J, with 11 bases between. The CDR3 spans 14 residues. The CDR3 DNA follows: TGTGCCAGCAGCCCTCCTCCTCTGGCCAACGTCCTGACTTTC. It is translated as CASSPPPLANVLTF.

This clone has only a few counts. The genes are TRBV7-8 and TRBJ2-7; TRBD2 aligns across 10 bases. CDR3 length: 16 amino acids. V shed 5 bases, J shed 2 bases, and the junction held 9 bases outside the gene matches. Germline V gives CDR1 SGHVS, CDR2 FQNEAQ. The CDR3 loop reads CASSPSGSFPPYEQYF. The DNA of the CDR3 is TGTGCCAGCAGCCCTAGCGGGAGCTTCCCCCCCTACGAGCAGTACTTC. Based on the CDR3 plus reference TRBV7-8 and TRBJ2-7, the full variable domain is GAGVSQSPRYKVAKRGQDVALRCDPISGHVSLFWYQQALGQGPEFLTYFQNEAQLDKSGLPSDRFFAERPEGSVSTLKIQRTQQEDSAVYLCASSPSGSFPPYEQYFGPGTRLTVT.